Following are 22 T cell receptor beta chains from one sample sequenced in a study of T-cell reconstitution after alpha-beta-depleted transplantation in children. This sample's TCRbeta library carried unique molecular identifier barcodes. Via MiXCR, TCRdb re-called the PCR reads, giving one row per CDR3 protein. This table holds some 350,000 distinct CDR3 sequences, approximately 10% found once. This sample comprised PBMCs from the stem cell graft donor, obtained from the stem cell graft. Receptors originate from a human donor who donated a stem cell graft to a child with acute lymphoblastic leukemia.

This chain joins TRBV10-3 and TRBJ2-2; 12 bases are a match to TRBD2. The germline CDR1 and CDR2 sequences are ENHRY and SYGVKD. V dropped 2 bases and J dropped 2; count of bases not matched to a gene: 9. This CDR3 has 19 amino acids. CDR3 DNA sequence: TGTGCCATCAGTGAGCCTTGGGCTAGCGGGAGGGTTAACACCGGGGAGCTGTTTTTT. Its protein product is CAISEPWASGRVNTGELFF.

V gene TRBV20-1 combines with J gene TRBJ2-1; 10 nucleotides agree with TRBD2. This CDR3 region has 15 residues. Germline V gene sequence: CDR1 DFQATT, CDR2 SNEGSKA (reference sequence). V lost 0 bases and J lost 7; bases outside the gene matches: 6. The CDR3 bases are TGCAGTGCTAGAGATTTAGCGGGAGGTCGGAATGAGCAGTTCTTC. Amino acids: CSARDLAGGRNEQFF.

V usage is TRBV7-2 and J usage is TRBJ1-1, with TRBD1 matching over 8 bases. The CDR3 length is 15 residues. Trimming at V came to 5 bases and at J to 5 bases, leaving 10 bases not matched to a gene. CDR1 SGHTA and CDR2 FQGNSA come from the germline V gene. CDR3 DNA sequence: TGTGCCAGCAGCCGCGCTACAGGGGGAGGTACTGAAGCTTTCTTT. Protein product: CASSRATGGGTEAFF.

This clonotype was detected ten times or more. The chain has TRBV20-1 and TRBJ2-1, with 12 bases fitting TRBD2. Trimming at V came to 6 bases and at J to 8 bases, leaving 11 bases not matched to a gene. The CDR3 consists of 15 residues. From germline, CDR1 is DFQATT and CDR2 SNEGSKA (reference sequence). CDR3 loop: CSAEGLAGWKDEQFF. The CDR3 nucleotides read TGCAGTGCCGAAGGACTAGCGGGATGGAAGGATGAGCAGTTCTTC.

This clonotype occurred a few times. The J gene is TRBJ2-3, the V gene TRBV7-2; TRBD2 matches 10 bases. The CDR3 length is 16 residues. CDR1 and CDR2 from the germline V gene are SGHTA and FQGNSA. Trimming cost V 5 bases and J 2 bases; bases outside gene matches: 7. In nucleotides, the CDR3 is TGTGCCAGCAGCCCCAGACTAGCGGGCTACACAGATACGCAGTATTTT. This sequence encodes CASSPRLAGYTDTQYF.

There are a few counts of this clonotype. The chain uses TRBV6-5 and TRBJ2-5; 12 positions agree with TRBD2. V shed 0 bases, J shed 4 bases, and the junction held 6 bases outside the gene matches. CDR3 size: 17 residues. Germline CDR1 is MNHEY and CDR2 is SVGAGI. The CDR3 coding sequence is TGTGCCAGCAGTTACTCCCTAGCGGGAGGGCCGGGAGAGACCCAGTACTTC. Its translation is CASSYSLAGGPGETQYF.

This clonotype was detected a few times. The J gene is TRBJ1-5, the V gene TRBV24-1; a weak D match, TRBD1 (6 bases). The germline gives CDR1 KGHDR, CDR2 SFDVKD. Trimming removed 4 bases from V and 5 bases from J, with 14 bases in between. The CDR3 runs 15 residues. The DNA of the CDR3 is TGTGCCACCAGTGACAGCCGGGACAATTATCAGCCCCAGCATTTT. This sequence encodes CATSDSRDNYQPQHF.

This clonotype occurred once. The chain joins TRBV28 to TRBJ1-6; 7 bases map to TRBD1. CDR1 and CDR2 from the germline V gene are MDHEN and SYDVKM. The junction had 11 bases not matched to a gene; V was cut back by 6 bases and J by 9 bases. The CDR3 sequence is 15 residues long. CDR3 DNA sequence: TGTGCCAGCAGCAGCGTTGGGCAGGGGGGTTCACCCCTCCACTTT. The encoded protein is CASSSVGQGGSPLHF. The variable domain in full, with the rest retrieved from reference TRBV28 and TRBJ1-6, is DVKVTQSSRYLVKRTGEKVFLECVQDMDHENMFWYRQDPGLGLRLIYFSYDVKMKEKGDIPEGYSVSREKKERFSLILESASTNQTSMYLCASSSVGQGGSPLHFGNGTRLTVT.

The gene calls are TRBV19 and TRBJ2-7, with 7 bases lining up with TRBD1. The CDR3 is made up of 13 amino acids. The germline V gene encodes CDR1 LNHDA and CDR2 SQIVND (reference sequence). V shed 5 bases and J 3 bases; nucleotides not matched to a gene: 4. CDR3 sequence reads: CASSVQGVYEQYF. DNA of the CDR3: TGTGCCAGTAGTGTCCAGGGGGTCTACGAGCAGTACTTC.

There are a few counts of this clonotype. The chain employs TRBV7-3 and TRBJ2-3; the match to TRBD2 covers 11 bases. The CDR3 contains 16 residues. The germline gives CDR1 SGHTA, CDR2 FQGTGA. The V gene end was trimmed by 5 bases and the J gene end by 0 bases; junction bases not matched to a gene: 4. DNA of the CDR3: TGTGCCAGCAGCAAAAGGACTAGCGGGAGCACAGATACGCAGTATTTT. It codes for CASSKRTSGSTDTQYF. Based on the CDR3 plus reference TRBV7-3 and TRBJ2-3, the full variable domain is GAGVSQTPSNKVTEKGKYVELRCDPISGHTALYWYRQSLGQGPEFLIYFQGTGAADDSGLPNDRFFAVRPEGSVSTLKIQRTERGDSAVYLCASSKRTSGSTDTQYFGPGTRLTVL.

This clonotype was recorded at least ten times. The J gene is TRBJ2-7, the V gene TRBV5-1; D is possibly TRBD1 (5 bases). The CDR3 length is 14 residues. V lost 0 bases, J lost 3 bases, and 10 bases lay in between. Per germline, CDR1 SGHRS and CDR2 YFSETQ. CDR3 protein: CASSLAGRDYEQYF. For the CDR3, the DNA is TGCGCCAGCAGCTTGGCGGGCAGGGACTACGAGCAGTACTTC.

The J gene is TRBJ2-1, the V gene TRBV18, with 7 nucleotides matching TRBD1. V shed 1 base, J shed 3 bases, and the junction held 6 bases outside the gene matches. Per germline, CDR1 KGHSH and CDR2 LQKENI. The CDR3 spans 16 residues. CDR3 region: CASSPRWDRSYNEQFF. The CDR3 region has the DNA TGTGCCAGCTCACCACGGTGGGACAGAAGCTACAATGAGCAGTTCTTC.

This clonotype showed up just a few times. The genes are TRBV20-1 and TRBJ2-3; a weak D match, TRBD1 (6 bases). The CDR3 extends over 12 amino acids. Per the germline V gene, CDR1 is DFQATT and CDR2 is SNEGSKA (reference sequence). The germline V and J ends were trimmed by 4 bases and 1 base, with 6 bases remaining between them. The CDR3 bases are TGCAGTGCTACAGGGGGCACAGATACGCAGTATTTT. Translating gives CSATGGTDTQYF.

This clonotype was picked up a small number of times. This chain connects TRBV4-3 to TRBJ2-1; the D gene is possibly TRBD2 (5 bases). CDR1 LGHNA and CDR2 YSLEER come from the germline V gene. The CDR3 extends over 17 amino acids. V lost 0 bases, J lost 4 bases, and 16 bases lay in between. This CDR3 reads CASSQDAIQRHYNEQFF. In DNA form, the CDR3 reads TGCGCCAGCAGCCAAGATGCCATTCAGCGGCATTACAATGAGCAGTTCTTC.

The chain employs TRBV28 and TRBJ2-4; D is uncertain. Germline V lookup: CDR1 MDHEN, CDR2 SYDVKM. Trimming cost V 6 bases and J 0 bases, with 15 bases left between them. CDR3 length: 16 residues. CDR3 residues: CASSPLGGLAKNIQYF. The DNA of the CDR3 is TGTGCCAGCAGCCCCCTGGGCGGCCTAGCCAAAAACATTCAGTACTTC.

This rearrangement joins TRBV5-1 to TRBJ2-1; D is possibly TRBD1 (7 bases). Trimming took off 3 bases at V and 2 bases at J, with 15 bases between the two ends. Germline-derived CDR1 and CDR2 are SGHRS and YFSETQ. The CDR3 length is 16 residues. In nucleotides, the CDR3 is TGCGCCAGCAGCTCGACTTCAGGGGGGACCTACAATGAGCAGTTCTTC. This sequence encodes CASSSTSGGTYNEQFF.

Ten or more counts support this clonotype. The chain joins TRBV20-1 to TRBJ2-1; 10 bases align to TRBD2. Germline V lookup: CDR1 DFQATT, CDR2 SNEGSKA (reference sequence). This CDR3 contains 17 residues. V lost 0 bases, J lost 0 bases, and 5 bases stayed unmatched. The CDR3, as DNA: TGCAGTGCTAGAGATACTAGCGGGAAGCACTCCTACAATGAGCAGTTCTTC. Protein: CSARDTSGKHSYNEQFF.

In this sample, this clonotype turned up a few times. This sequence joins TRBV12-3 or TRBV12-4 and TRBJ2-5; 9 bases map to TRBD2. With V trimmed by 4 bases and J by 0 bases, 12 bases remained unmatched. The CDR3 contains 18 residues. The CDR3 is CASSSYILAGSNQETQYF. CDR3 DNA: TGTGCCAGCAGTTCTTACATCCTAGCGGGGTCTAACCAAGAGACCCAGTACTTC.

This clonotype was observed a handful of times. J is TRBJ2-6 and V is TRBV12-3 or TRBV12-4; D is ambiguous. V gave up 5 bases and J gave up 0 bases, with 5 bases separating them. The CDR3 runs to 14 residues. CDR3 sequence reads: CASSALSGANVLTF. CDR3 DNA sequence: TGTGCCAGCAGTGCTCTCTCTGGGGCCAACGTCCTGACTTTC.

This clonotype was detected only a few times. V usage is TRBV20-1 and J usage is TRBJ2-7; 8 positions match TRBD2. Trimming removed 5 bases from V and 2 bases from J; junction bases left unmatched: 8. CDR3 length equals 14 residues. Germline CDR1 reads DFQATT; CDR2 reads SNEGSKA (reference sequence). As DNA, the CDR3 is TGCAGTGCTTCCTTTAGCGGGGCCCCCTACGAGCAGTACTTC. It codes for CSASFSGAPYEQYF.

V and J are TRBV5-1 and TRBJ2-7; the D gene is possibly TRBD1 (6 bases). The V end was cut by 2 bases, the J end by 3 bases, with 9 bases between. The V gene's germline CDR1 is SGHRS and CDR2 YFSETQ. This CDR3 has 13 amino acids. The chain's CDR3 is CASSFGTLYEQYF. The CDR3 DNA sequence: TGCGCCAGCAGCTTTGGGACACTCTACGAGCAGTACTTC.

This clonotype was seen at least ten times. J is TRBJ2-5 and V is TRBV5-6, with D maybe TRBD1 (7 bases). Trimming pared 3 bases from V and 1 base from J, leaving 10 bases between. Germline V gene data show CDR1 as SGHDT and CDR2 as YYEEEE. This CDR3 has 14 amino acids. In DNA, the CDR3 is TGTGCCAGCAGCTGGGGGGACAGCCAAGAGACCCAGTACTTC. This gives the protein CASSWGDSQETQYF.